The 9 T cell receptor beta chains below were found in one sample sequenced in a study of blood T cells in healthy people across ages. The use of a sample-barcoded 5' primer and a J-beta primer mix characterized a second PCR of roughly 6 to 11 cycles. TCRdb re-called the 5' RACE reads through MiXCR, storing one row per CDR3 protein. This sample carries about 760,000 distinct CDR3 sequences, approximately 25% of them seen once, and the ten largest clones take 9% to 9.5%. The data were also submitted as part of a second study, on T cells of mothers and their children.

The sequenced material came from blood. The receptors were sampled from a boy younger than 18 in good health.

This clonotype was counted only a few times. This chain connects TRBV5-1 to TRBJ1-3, with D possibly matching TRBD1 (5 bases). In germline, CDR1 is SGHRS, CDR2 YFSETQ. The CDR3 contains 15 residues. Trimming removed 0 bases at V and 8 bases at J, with 15 bases between. For the CDR3, the DNA is TGCGCCAGCAGCTTGGAGGGGACGTACCTGGACACCATATATTTT. It codes for CASSLEGTYLDTIYF.

This chain links TRBV7-3 with TRBJ2-5, with D possibly being TRBD2 (5 bases). V was trimmed by 5 bases and J by 4 bases, leaving 11 bases between them. The CDR3 contains 13 residues. Germline lookup yields CDR1 SGHTA and CDR2 FQGTGA. The CDR3 region is CASSVGVSETQYF. The DNA of the CDR3 is TGTGCCAGCAGCGTCGGGGTGTCAGAGACCCAGTACTTC.

This clonotype was counted once. The V gene is TRBV7-3, the J gene TRBJ1-6; 8 positions agree with TRBD1. CDR3 size: 14 residues. CDR1 SGHTA and CDR2 FQGTGA come from the germline V gene. Trimming at V came to 5 bases and at J to 8 bases, leaving 5 bases not matched to a gene. CDR3 amino acids: CASSRTGYDSPLHF. DNA for the CDR3: TGTGCCAGCAGCCGGACAGGGTATGATTCACCCCTCCACTTT. Complete variable domain (other parts from reference TRBV7-3 and TRBJ1-6): GAGVSQTPSNKVTEKGKYVELRCDPISGHTALYWYRQSLGQGPEFLIYFQGTGAADDSGLPNDRFFAVRPEGSVSTLKIQRTERGDSAVYLCASSRTGYDSPLHFGNGTRLTVT.

The V gene is TRBV18, the J gene TRBJ2-5; 7 bases are a match to TRBD2. Trimming took 0 bases from V and 6 from J; bases not matched to a gene: 7. Germline CDR1 KGHSH, CDR2 LQKENI. The CDR3 totals 15 residues. The CDR3 nucleotides are TGTGCCAGCTCACCACCGACGGGAGGCGGCAAGACCCAGTACTTC. Translating gives CASSPPTGGGKTQYF.

CDR3 in DNA: TGCGCCAGCAGCTCGACCCGCGGGGAGCTGTTTTTT. Its protein is CASSSTRGELFF. The chain carries TRBV5-1 and TRBJ2-2, with D unclear. The CDR3 covers 12 residues. Germline CDR1 SGHRS, CDR2 YFSETQ. V was cut by 3 bases and J by 7 bases, with 7 bases left in between.

J is TRBJ2-7 and V is TRBV4-3; 12 bases align to TRBD2. Germline V gene sequence: CDR1 LGHNA, CDR2 YSLEER. This CDR3 contains 19 residues. V dropped 0 bases and J dropped 3; count of bases not matched to a gene: 12. CDR3 DNA: TGCGCCAGCAGCCAAGAGTCTAGCGGGGGGGCCATCCCCATCTACGAGCAGTACTTC. Its protein is CASSQESSGGAIPIYEQYF.

DNA for the CDR3: TGTGCCATCAGTAACAGGGGAGTCCAAGAGACCCAGTACTTC. It is translated as CAISNRGVQETQYF. This chain joins TRBV10-3 and TRBJ2-5, with TRBD1 matching over 7 bases. This CDR3 is built from 14 residues. Germline V gene sequence: CDR1 ENHRY, CDR2 SYGVKD. V lost 5 bases, J lost 1 base, and 4 bases stayed unmatched.

The chain carries TRBV7-2 and TRBJ2-5; perhaps TRBD2 as D (6 bases). TRBJ2-7 explains the end of the DNA better; the J call may be wrong. The CDR3 loop spans 15 amino acids. Germline CDR1 and CDR2: SGHTA and FQGNSA. CDR3 coding DNA: TGTGCCAGCAGCTTAGCCCCGGGACTGGACTACGAGCAGTACTTC. It codes for CASSLAPGLDYEQYF.

V usage is TRBV4-3 and J usage is TRBJ2-4; TRBD2 aligns across 10 bases. Germline V gene sequence: CDR1 LGHNA, CDR2 YSLEER. The CDR3 spans 17 residues. The J segment lost 8 bases and the V segment lost 0 bases, leaving 10 bases of the junction unmatched. In nucleotides, the CDR3 is TGCGCCAGCAGCCAAGATGGAGTAGCGGGGGGCTGGGACATTCAGTACTTC. This sequence encodes CASSQDGVAGGWDIQYF.